The 11 T cell receptor beta chains presented below share a single source sample, sequenced in a study of T-cell memory formation after mild COVID-19 (dated by TCRdb to the early 2020s). Receptors were amplified or captured by 5' RACE. Sequencer: Illumina NovaSeq 6000. TCRdb reran the public reads through fastp at Q25 and MiXCR, keeping productive beta chains. Here each entry gathers all rows of one CDR3 protein and keeps the most common genes and DNA. The sample has a few hundred thousand distinct CDR3 sequences on record, about 20% of them singletons. The ten top clones hold about 8.7% of the sample. The source material was PBMCs or a T cell subset sorted from them (not recorded which). All receptors derive from an adult woman who had mild COVID-19 (a few samples of this study predate the infection). The sample titles of this study are shuffled in the database, so cell type and time point are left out; the donor was told from shared clones.

This clonotype appeared a few times. V and J are TRBV5-6 and TRBJ2-2; tentatively, D is TRBD1 or TRBD2 (5 bases each). The CDR3 loop spans 16 amino acids. V lost 2 bases to trimming and J lost 2 bases, with 13 bases between them. CDR1 is SGHDT and CDR2 is YYEEEE in the germline V gene. CDR3 DNA sequence: TGTGCCAGCAGCTTACCGGGACGGCCTAACACCGGGGAGCTGTTTTTT. This codes for CASSLPGRPNTGELFF.

V is TRBV2 and J is TRBJ1-4; TRBD1 is a possible D gene (6 bases). The V and J ends lost 6 bases and 13 bases respectively, with 15 bases between them. Germline CDR1 is SNHLY and CDR2 is FYNNEI. This CDR3 is built from 12 residues. CDR3 sequence: CASSPDSFPLFF. CDR3 in DNA: TGTGCCAGCAGCCCGGACAGTTTTCCACTGTTTTTT.

This clonotype was found many times. The V and J genes are TRBV7-9 and TRBJ2-5; D may match TRBD1 or TRBD2 (5 bases each). V was clipped by 6 bases and J by 5 bases, with 16 bases between them. The CDR3 sequence is 14 residues long. Germline V gives CDR1 SEHNR, CDR2 FQNEAQ (reference sequence). The CDR3 is CASRAREGEETQYF. CDR3 DNA: TGTGCCAGCAGAGCTCGGGAAGGGGAGGAGACCCAGTACTTC.

This clonotype was detected only a few times. V gene TRBV7-9 combines with J gene TRBJ2-2; TRBD1 might be the D (6 bases). CDR3 length: 15 amino acids. Trimming cost V 4 bases and J 7 bases, with 16 bases left between them. Germline V gives CDR1 SEHNR, CDR2 FQNEAQ (reference sequence). The CDR3 spells CASSSHTGTNGELFF. The CDR3, as DNA: TGTGCCAGCAGCTCGCACACAGGGACGAACGGGGAGCTGTTTTTT.

The CDR3 is CSALGQARNEQYF. The CDR3, as DNA: TGCAGTGCTCTTGGACAGGCCCGGAACGAGCAGTACTTC. The gene calls are TRBV20-1 and TRBJ2-7, with 7 bases matching TRBD1. V shed 5 bases and J 5 bases; nucleotides not matched to a gene: 9. Germline V lookup: CDR1 DFQATT, CDR2 SNEGSKA (reference sequence). The CDR3 spans 13 residues.

V and J are TRBV27 and TRBJ2-1; 8 nucleotides match TRBD1. The trim removed 6 bases at V and 9 bases at J, leaving 13 bases unmatched. Germline V CDR1 and CDR2: MNHEY, SMNVEV (reference sequence). The CDR3 spans 15 residues. The CDR3 DNA reads as TGTGCCAGCAGGAGACAGGGGCTAGCAGGTGGTGAGCAGTTCTTC. Translating gives CASRRQGLAGGEQFF.

The rearrangement links TRBV7-9 to TRBJ2-7; 9 bases agree with TRBD1. The CDR3 extends over 14 amino acids. The germline V gene encodes CDR1 SEHNR and CDR2 FQNEAQ (reference sequence). The V segment lost 8 bases and the J segment 3 bases; nucleotides outside the gene matches: 8. CDR3 DNA sequence: TGTGCCAGCGGACTCTACAGGGGGCACTACGAGCAGTACTTC. Its translation is CASGLYRGHYEQYF. Full variable domain (outside the CDR3, taken from reference TRBV7-9 and TRBJ2-7): DTGVSQNPRHKITKRGQNVTFRCDPISEHNRLYWYRQTLGQGPEFLTYFQNEAQLEKSRLLSDRFSAERPKGSFSTLEIQRTEQGDSAMYLCASGLYRGHYEQYFGPGTRLTVT.

There are a few counts of this clonotype. J is TRBJ2-3 and V is TRBV11-3, with 11 positions matching TRBD2. The germline V gene encodes CDR1 SGHNT and CDR2 YENEEA. The CDR3 runs to 18 residues. The trim removed 7 bases at V and 2 bases at J, leaving 14 bases unmatched. The CDR3 bases are TGTGCCAGCAATCCTGGACCGAGACTAGCGGGGCTCACAGATACGCAGTATTTT. This sequence encodes CASNPGPRLAGLTDTQYF.

This clonotype occurred a few times. The chain is built from TRBV4-3 and TRBJ2-1; 12 bases are shared with TRBD2. Trimming took 0 bases from V and 1 from J; bases not matched to a gene: 7. The CDR3 sequence is 19 residues long. Looked up from germline, CDR1 is LGHNA and CDR2 is YSLEER. This CDR3 is CASSQDGLAGGRSYNEQFF. CDR3 DNA: TGCGCCAGCAGCCAAGATGGGCTAGCGGGAGGGAGATCCTACAATGAGCAGTTCTTC.

The chain couples TRBV24-1 to TRBJ1-5, with 7 bases identical to TRBD1. V lost 4 bases and J lost 11; bases outside the gene matches: 10. The germline CDR1 and CDR2 sequences are KGHDR and SFDVKD. The CDR3 length is 14 residues. CDR3 in DNA: TGTGCCACCAGTGACACCGGGACAGTCTTGTCCCAGCATTTT. This codes for CATSDTGTVLSQHF.

This clonotype was recorded a few times. The CDR3 coding sequence is TGTGCCAGCAGCCCAGGGGGTTGGGGAGGCACAGATACGCAGTATTTT. As protein: CASSPGGWGGTDTQYF. V gene TRBV7-7 combines with J gene TRBJ2-3; 7 bases map to TRBD1. This CDR3 is built from 16 residues. Germline CDR1 is SSHAT and CDR2 is FNYEAQ (reference sequence). The ends lost 5 bases at V and 1 base at J; junction bases unmatched: 9.